This TCR beta chain was identified during a study of blood T cell repertoires in COVID-19. Study details: From the United States, Italy and Spain came samples of acute and convalescent COVID-19. T cells, B-cell-depleted T cells, or PBMCs supplied cDNA or gDNA.

Germline CDR1 MGHDK, CDR2 SYGVNS. With 5 bases removed from V and 7 bases from J, the gap between germline ends came to 15 bases. The CDR3 is made up of 15 amino acids. Study processing details: Reference gene primer amplification gave estimated nucleated cell counts. Libraries were prepared by immunoSEQ multiplex PCR; TCRdb keeps only in-frame clonotypes and omits some of them. That table gives V, J and clone size, and the DNA gave D and trimming. The repertoire includes roughly 90,000 clones, more than 80% of them detected once, and less than 3.5% sits in the top ten. Sequenced material: peripheral blood. This chain connects TRBV25-1 to TRBJ1-6, with D hard to call. The origin of this receptor is a man between 50 and 59 years old with COVID-19, enrolled during active disease. The chain's CDR3 is CASSKGLPGNSPLHF. The DNA of the CDR3 is TGTGCCAGCAGTAAAGGACTCCCTGGGAATTCACCCCTCCACTTT.